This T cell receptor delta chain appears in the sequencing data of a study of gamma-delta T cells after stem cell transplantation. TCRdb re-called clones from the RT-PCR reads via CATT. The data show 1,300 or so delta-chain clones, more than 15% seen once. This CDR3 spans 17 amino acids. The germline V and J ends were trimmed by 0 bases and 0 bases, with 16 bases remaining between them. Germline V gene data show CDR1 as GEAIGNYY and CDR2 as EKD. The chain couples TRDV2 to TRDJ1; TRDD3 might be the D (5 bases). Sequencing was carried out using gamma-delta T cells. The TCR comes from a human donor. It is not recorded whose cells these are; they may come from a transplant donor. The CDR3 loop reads CACDTVSGTKYTDKLIF. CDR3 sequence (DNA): TGTGCCTGTGACACCGTTTCGGGGACAAAGTACACCGATAAACTCATCTTT.